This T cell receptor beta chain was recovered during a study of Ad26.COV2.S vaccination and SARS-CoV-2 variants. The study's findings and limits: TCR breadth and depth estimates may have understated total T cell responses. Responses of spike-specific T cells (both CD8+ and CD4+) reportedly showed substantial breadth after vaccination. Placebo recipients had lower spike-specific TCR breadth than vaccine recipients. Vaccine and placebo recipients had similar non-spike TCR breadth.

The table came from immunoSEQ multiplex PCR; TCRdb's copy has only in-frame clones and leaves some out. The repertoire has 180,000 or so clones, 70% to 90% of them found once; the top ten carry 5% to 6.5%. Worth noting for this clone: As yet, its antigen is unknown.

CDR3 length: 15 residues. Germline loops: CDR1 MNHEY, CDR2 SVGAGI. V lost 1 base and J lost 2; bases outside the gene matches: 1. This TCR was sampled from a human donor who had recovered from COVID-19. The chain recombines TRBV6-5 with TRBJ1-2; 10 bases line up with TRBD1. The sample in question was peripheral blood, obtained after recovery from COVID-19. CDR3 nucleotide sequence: TGTGCCAGCAGTTACTTGGGACAGGGGAACTATGGCTACACCTTC. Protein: CASSYLGQGNYGYTF.